This T cell receptor beta chain emerged from a study of monozygotic twins with inflammatory bowel disease. Study-wide results and caveats: A distinction between different T cell subtypes was not possible. The analysis yielded no support for one strong signal or clonotype associated with IBD.

Turning to this clonotype: The antigen remains undetermined.

The CDR3 spans 16 residues. CDR1 is MNHEY and CDR2 is SMNVEV in the germline V gene (reference sequence). From the 5' RACE reads, TCRdb lists one entry per CDR3 protein and no DNA. Its table lists 190,000 or so distinct CDR3 sequences. The sample consisted of blood. The receptor's source is a human donor with ulcerative colitis or Crohn's disease, or a healthy co-twin of an affected twin (not recorded which). The chain uses TRBV27 and TRBJ1-3; the TCRdb call, TRBD1, lacks DNA for checking. This chain's CDR3 is CASSAAPRWAGNTIYF.